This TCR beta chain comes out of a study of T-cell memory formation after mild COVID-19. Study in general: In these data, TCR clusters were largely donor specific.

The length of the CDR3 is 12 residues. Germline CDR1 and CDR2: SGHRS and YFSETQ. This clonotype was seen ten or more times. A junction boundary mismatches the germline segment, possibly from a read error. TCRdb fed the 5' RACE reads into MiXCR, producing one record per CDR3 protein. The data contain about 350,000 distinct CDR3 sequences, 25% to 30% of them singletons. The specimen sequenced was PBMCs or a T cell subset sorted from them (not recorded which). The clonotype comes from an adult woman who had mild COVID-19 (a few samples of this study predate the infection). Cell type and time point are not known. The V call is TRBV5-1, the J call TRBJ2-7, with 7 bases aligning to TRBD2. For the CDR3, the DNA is TGTGCCAGCAGCTCCGGGGGGTACGAGCAGTACTTC. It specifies CASSSGGYEQYF.